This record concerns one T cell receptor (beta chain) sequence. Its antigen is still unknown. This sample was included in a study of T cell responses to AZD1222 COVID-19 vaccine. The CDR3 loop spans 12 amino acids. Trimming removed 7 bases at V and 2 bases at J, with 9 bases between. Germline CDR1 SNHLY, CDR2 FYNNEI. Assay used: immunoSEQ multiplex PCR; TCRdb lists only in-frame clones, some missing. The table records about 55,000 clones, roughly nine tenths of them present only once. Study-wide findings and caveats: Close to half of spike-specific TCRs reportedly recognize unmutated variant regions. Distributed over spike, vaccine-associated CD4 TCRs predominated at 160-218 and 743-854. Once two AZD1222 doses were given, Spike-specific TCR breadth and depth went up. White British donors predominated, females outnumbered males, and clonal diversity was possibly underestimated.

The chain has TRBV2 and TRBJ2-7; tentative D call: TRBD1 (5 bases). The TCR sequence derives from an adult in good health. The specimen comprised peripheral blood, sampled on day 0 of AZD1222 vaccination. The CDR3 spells CASTRVPYEQYF. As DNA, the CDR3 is TGTGCCAGCACCAGGGTCCCCTACGAGCAGTACTTC.